Included here is one T cell receptor beta chain sequence, with context. Its antigen is unknown. The data were taken from a study of radiotherapy plus CTLA-4 blockade in lung cancer. General observations from the study: The best predictor of response was reported to be early blood T cell clone dynamics, with interferon-beta.

With ipilimumab providing CTLA-4 blockade, focal radiation was administered to patients who had chemo-refractory metastatic non-small-cell lung cancer. V shed 4 bases and J 1 base; nucleotides not matched to a gene: 2. Looked up from germline, CDR1 is SGHNT and CDR2 is YYREEE (reference sequence). The CDR3 extends over 14 amino acids. Using immunoSEQ multiplex PCR, the repertoire was profiled, and TCRdb retains in-frame clones only, with some absent. The sample has about 59,000 clones, almost 85% seen once; the top ten hold 5% to 7.5%. The chain joins TRBV5-4 to TRBJ1-5; 7 bases align to TRBD1. Material: peripheral blood, obtained from a patient treated with radiotherapy plus ipilimumab. This clonotype was sampled from a human donor with non-small cell lung cancer whose response to radiotherapy plus ipilimumab could not be evaluated. The CDR3 sequence: CASSQDRSNQPQHF. CDR3 bases: TGTGCCAGCAGCCAGGACAGGAGCAATCAGCCCCAGCATTTT.